Reported below is one T cell receptor beta chain. This record comes from a study of OX40 agonist ivuxolimab in advanced cancers. On the study more broadly: Every 2 weeks, ivuxolimab was infused into the patients intravenously at between 0.01 and 10 mg/kg. Previous treatment with anti-PD-1, anti-PD-L1 or anti-CTLA-4 therapy was allowed; approximately 40% had received some.

Exclusion of a patient followed from autoimmune disease history or systemic immunosuppression. Germline CDR1 reads WSHSY; CDR2 reads SAAADI. This CDR3 has 12 residues. V lost 4 bases to trimming and J lost 8 bases, with 11 bases between them. The protocol was immunoSEQ multiplex PCR, while the TCRdb copy is restricted to in-frame clones and leaves out a portion. The table includes 35,000 to 45,000 clones, 86% detected once. The V gene is TRBV10-2, the J gene TRBJ1-2; D gene unclear. The material sequenced was CD4+ or CD8+ T cells sorted from blood, taken in a trial of the OX40 agonist ivuxolimab. This clonotype was sampled from an adult with an advanced solid tumor such as melanoma, head and neck, liver or kidney cancer. CDR3 DNA: TGCGCCAGCAGTGGCCCAGCTGCGGGCTACACCTTC. It is translated as CASSGPAAGYTF.